These 2 T cell receptor beta chains originate from one sample sequenced in a study of blood T cells in healthy people across ages. The authors ran a second PCR of roughly 7 to 11 cycles using a sample-barcoded 5' primer and a J-beta primer mix. TCRdb recomputed calls from the 5' RACE reads with MiXCR, one row per CDR3 protein. The data show about 1.1 million distinct CDR3 sequences, around two fifths seen once. Specimen: blood. The receptors stem from a man younger than 30 in good health.

This clonotype occurred a few times. This chain links TRBV9 with TRBJ2-1; 7 positions match TRBD1. Per germline, CDR1 SGDLS and CDR2 YYNGEE. The CDR3 covers 15 residues. The V and J ends lost 0 bases and 6 bases, in that order; junction bases with no gene match: 6. CDR3 sequence (DNA): TGTGCCAGCAGCGTAGGCACAGGGGTTTCCAATGAGCAGTTCTTC. The encoded protein is CASSVGTGVSNEQFF.

V is TRBV4-2 and J is TRBJ1-5; 12 bases align to TRBD1. The V and J ends lost 0 bases and 2 bases, in that order; junction bases with no gene match: 11. The CDR3 has 20 residues. Germline V gene data show CDR1 as LGHNA and CDR2 as YNFKEQ. The CDR3 DNA reads TGTGCCAGCAGCCAAGATCAGGGGACAGGGGGCTACTTGGGCAATCAGCCCCAGCATTTT. This codes for CASSQDQGTGGYLGNQPQHF.